This T cell receptor (beta chain) was captured by sequencing in a study of response to subunit inactivated influenza vaccine. Overall study findings and caveats: The study's authors posited that every seasonal influenza vaccination enlists few new T cells.

CDR3 length equals 13 residues. Unmatched junction bases numbered 0, after V lost 8 bases and J lost 0 bases. Germline V gene lookup returns CDR1 SEHNR and CDR2 FQNEAQ (reference sequence). TCRdb re-called the RT-PCR reads through MiXCR, storing one row per CDR3 protein. The sample records hundreds of thousands of distinct CDR3 sequences, roughly 18% being singletons. This clonotype was seen just once. Its antigen is not known. The receptor was isolated from a man aged 45-65 years who received an inactivated influenza vaccine. V is TRBV7-9 and J is TRBJ1-2; the match to TRBD1 covers 10 bases. The sample in question was PBMCs from blood, obtained less than 6 days after vaccination. For the CDR3, the DNA is TGTGCCAGCGGACAGGGGGCTAACTATGGCTACACCTTC. It specifies CASGQGANYGYTF.